Sequencing of this T cell receptor (beta chain) was carried out in a study of CD8 T cells in ankylosing spondylitis. Points from the study as a whole: Typical of ankylosing spondylitis blood, it appeared, was a TCR beta motif of eight highly homologous variants.

This clonotype showed up many times. What it recognizes is unknown. One entry per CDR3 protein, called by TCRdb with MiXCR from the 5' RACE reads. The sample has more than 650,000 distinct CDR3 sequences, 12% seen once; the top ten hold 0.51%. The sequence was obtained from a male donor with ankylosing spondylitis. Sequences were obtained from blood, either unsorted or a sorted T cell fraction (not recorded which).

Here the CDR3 DNA reads TGCGCCAGCAGCTTGGTGGGGACAACATTCAATGAGCAGTTCTTC. It specifies CASSLVGTTFNEQFF. V usage is TRBV5-1 and J usage is TRBJ2-1; weak D call: TRBD1 (6 bases). V was clipped by 0 bases and J by 6 bases, with 13 bases between them. The CDR3 loop spans 15 amino acids. CDR1 is SGHRS, CDR2 YFSETQ, per germline.